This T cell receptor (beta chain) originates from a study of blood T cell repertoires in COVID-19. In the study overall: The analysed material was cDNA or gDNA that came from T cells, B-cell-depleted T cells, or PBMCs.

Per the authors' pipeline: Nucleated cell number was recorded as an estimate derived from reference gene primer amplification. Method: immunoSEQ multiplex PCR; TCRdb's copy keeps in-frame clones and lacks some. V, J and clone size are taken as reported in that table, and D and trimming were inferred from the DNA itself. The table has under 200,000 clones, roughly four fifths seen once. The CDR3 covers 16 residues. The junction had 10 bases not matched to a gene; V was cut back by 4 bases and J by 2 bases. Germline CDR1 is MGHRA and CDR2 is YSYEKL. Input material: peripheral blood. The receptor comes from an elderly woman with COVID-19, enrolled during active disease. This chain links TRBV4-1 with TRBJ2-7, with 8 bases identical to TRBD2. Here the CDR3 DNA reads TGCGCCAGCAGCCCGGTCCTTAGCGGGATTCCCTACGAGCAGTACTTC. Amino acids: CASSPVLSGIPYEQYF.